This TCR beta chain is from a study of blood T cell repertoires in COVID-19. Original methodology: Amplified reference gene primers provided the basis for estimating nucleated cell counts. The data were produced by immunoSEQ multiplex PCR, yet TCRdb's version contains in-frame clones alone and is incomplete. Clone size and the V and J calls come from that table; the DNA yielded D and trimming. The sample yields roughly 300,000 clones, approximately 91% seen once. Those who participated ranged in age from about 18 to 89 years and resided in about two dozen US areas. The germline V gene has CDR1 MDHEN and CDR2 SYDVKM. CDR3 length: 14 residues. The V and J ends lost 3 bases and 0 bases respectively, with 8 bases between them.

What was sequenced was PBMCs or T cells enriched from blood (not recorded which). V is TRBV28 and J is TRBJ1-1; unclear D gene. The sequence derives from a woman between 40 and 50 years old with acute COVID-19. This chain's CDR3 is CASSFSGLNTEAFF. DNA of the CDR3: TGTGCCAGCAGTTTTTCGGGTCTGAACACTGAAGCTTTCTTT.